The entry below describes one T cell receptor (beta chain). Antigen specificity is unknown. Use of 60 Vbeta and 13 Jbeta primers characterized the PCR. TCRdb's table, derived via immunoSEQ multiplex PCR, lists solely in-frame clones and lacks some. The table has about 180,000 clones, around 82% seen once. This record comes from a study of cytomegalovirus exposure and HLA in healthy donors. Trimming cost V 10 bases and J 5 bases; bases outside gene matches: 10. This CDR3 spans 14 amino acids. From germline, CDR1 is MNHEY and CDR2 SMNVEV (reference sequence). Whole-study results and caveats: Associated with cytomegalovirus, according to the listing, were 150 to 200 TCR beta chains.

The sample was PBMCs. The chain joins TRBV27 to TRBJ2-5; 10 bases line up with TRBD1. The source of this sequence is a woman aged 25-40 years in good health and CMV-seropositive. The CDR3 here is CATRPGQGWETQYF. The DNA for the CDR3 is TGTGCCACCCGCCCGGGACAGGGGTGGGAGACCCAGTACTTC.